This TCR beta chain was obtained from a study of beta chain features in type 1 diabetes. Per germline, CDR1 SEHNR and CDR2 FQNEAQ (reference sequence). The CDR3 length is 14 residues. The J segment lost 3 bases and the V segment lost 8 bases, leaving 6 bases of the junction unmatched. TCRB transcripts that were expressed got sequenced, as all of the isolated RNA had been reverse transcribed. Sequencing was performed with immunoSEQ multiplex PCR; in TCRdb, only in-frame clones are kept and a portion is missing. The sample shows roughly 370,000 clones, 11% to 15% of them seen only once. Findings and limits, study-wide: Within patients, naive, central memory and Treg TCRB repertoires seemed more similar than within healthy donors.

In regard to this clone: What it binds is unknown.

The origin of this receptor is a man under 40 in good health. The genes are TRBV7-9 and TRBJ2-5, with 10 bases that match TRBD1. Sequenced material: naive CD4+ T cells from blood. The chain's CDR3 is CASRFGTGEETQYF. CDR3 DNA sequence: TGTGCCAGCCGGTTCGGGACAGGGGAAGAGACCCAGTACTTC.